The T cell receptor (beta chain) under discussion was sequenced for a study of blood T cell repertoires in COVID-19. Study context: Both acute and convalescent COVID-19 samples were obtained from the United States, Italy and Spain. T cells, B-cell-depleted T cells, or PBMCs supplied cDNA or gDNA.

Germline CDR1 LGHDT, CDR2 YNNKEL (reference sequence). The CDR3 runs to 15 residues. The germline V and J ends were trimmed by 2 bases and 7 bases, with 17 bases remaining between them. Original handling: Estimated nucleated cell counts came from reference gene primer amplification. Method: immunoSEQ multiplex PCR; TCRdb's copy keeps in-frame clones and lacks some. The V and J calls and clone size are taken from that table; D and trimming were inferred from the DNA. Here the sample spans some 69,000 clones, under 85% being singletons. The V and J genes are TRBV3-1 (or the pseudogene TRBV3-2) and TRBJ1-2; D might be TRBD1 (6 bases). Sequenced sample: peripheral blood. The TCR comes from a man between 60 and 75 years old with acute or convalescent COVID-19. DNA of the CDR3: TGTGCCAGCAGCCAACCTTCACAGGGCGCGGGTGGCTACACCTTC. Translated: CASSQPSQGAGGYTF.